This TCR beta chain derives from a study of T cell clonotyping in hematopoietic cell transplantation. Study-level results: At the given depth, recipient repertoires were over 95% de novo clonotypes. After transplant, recipient diversity fell while pathologically expanded clonotypes grew through day 180.

The germline gives CDR1 GTSNPN, CDR2 SVGIG (reference sequence). Trimming removed 0 bases from V and 1 base from J; junction bases left unmatched: 4. CDR3 length: 15 residues. As to this clone: Antigen specificity is unknown.

Time point indicated: recipient sample about 28 days before transplant, after cytoreduction. The protocol was immunoSEQ multiplex PCR, while the TCRdb copy is restricted to in-frame clones and leaves out a portion. The profile shows tens of thousands of clones, almost 90% of them singletons. The sequence derives from a man aged 18-30 years with biphenotypic leukemia. Some clones in this sample may be carry-over from other donors' samples. The material was peripheral blood mononuclear cells, obtained before stem cell transplant. The chain employs TRBV30 and TRBJ2-5; the match to TRBD2 covers 8 bases. The CDR3 spells CAWSVRREVQETQYF. Here the CDR3 DNA reads TGTGCCTGGAGTGTACGGCGGGAGGTCCAAGAGACCCAGTACTTC.